This entry is about one TCR beta chain. Original methodology: Amplified reference gene primers provided the basis for estimating nucleated cell counts. Repertoires were generated with immunoSEQ multiplex PCR, while TCRdb's copy carries only in-frame clones and drops some. The D gene and trimming were derived from the DNA, and the V and J assignments and clone size from that table. The sample consists of around 130,000 clones, 84% of them appearing once. The record originates from a study of blood T cell repertoires in COVID-19. About the study: Acute-phase and convalescent COVID-19 samples originated in the United States, Italy and Spain. T cells, B-cell-depleted T cells, or PBMCs supplied cDNA or gDNA.

This CDR3 comprises 15 residues. The germline CDR1 and CDR2 sequences are SGDLS and YYNGEE. Trimming shortened V by 4 bases and J by 6 bases, and 16 bases separated the two germline ends. Sequencing was done on a sample of peripheral blood. V is TRBV9 and J is TRBJ2-2, with D possibly matching TRBD2 (5 bases). The sequence derives from a human donor in a cohort sampled during active COVID-19. The CDR3 protein is CASSTVVDGAGELFF. The CDR3 nucleotides are TGTGCCAGCAGCACCGTAGTTGACGGGGCCGGGGAGCTGTTTTTT. Supplemented by reference TRBV9 and TRBJ2-2, the full variable domain reads DSGVTQTPKHLITATGQRVTLRCSPRSGDLSVYWYQQSLDQGLQFLIQYYNGEERAKGNILERFSAQQFPDLHSELNLSSLELGDSALYFCASSTVVDGAGELFFGEGSRLTVL.